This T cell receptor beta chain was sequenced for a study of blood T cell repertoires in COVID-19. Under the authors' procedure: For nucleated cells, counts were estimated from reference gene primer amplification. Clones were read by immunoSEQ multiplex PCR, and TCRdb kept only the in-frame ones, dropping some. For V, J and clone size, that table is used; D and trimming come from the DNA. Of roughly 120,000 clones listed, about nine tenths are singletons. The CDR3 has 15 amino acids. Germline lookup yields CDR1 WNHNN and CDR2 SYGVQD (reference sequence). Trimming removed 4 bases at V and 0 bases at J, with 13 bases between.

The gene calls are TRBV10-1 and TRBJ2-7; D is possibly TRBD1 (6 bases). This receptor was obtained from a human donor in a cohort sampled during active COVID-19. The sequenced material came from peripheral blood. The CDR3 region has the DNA TGCGCCAGCAGTGGGGGGCAGGAGAGCTCCTACGAGCAGTACTTC. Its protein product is CASSGGQESSYEQYF.